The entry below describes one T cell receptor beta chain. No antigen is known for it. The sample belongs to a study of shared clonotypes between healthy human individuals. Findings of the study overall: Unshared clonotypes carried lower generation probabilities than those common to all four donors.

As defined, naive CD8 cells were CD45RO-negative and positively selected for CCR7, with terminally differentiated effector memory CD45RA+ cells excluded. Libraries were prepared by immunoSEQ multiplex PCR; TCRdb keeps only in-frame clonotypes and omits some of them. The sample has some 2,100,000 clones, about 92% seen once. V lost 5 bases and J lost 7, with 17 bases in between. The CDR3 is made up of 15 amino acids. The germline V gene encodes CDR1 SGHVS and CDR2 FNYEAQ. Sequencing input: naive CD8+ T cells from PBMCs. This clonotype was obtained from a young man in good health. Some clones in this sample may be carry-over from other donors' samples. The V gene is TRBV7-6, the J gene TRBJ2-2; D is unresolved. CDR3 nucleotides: TGTGCCAGCAGCCCCAAGTGGTCCTTAGGCGGGGAGCTGTTTTTT. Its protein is CASSPKWSLGGELFF.